Listed below are T cell receptor beta chains from one sample, sequenced in a study of T cell responses to AZD1222 COVID-19 vaccine. Assay used: immunoSEQ multiplex PCR; TCRdb lists only in-frame clones, some missing. This table holds under 200,000 clones, approximately 90% found once. Specimen: peripheral blood, collected 28 days after the second AZD1222 dose. Receptor source: an adult who received the AZD1222 COVID-19 vaccine. Both conserved end residues are trimmed from each CDR3. Fields, in order: J gene, CDR3 length, V gene, CDR3 protein.

j_call: TRBJ1-3; cdr3_length: 13; v_call: TRBV5-1; cdr3_aa: ASSLAGGSGNTIY
j_call: TRBJ2-1; cdr3_length: 11; v_call: TRBV2; cdr3_aa: AKGGVDYNEQF
j_call: TRBJ1-1; cdr3_length: 11; v_call: TRBV6-5; cdr3_aa: ASRPPGQGSAF
j_call: TRBJ2-1; cdr3_length: 13; v_call: TRBV7-2; cdr3_aa: ASSSNRGAYNEQF
j_call: TRBJ1-1; cdr3_length: 10; v_call: TRBV20-1; cdr3_aa: SASIQGTEAF
j_call: TRBJ2-4; cdr3_length: 13; v_call: TRBV7-8; cdr3_aa: ASSRATGNENIQY
j_call: TRBJ2-4; cdr3_length: 12; v_call: TRBV30; cdr3_aa: AWSVSERGDIQY
j_call: TRBJ2-1; cdr3_length: 13; v_call: TRBV5-4; cdr3_aa: ASSFDVSSYNEQF
j_call: TRBJ1-6; cdr3_length: 12; v_call: TRBV6-2/TRBV6-3; cdr3_aa: ASSYGVPNSPLH
j_call: TRBJ2-1; cdr3_length: 13; v_call: TRBV28; cdr3_aa: ASSLFGGGEHEQF
j_call: TRBJ1-2; cdr3_length: 14; v_call: TRBV11-3; cdr3_aa: ASSQGTGGMDYGYT
j_call: TRBJ2-3; cdr3_length: 14; v_call: TRBV21-1; cdr3_aa: ASSSPITPSRNTQY
j_call: TRBJ2-3; cdr3_length: 10; v_call: TRBV5-6; cdr3_aa: ASTLMSDTQY
j_call: TRBJ2-7; cdr3_length: 15; v_call: TRBV28; cdr3_aa: ASSPGQGKVRSYEQY
j_call: TRBJ2-3; cdr3_length: 11; v_call: TRBV6-5; cdr3_aa: ASEDRAADTQY
j_call: TRBJ1-3; cdr3_length: 13; v_call: TRBV6-4; cdr3_aa: ASSEQGAAGNTIY
j_call: TRBJ1-3; cdr3_length: 12; v_call: TRBV7-2; cdr3_aa: ASSLGGSGNTIY
j_call: TRBJ2-7; cdr3_length: 16; v_call: TRBV19; cdr3_aa: ASSTGRTSGRARYEQY
j_call: TRBJ1-5; cdr3_length: 12; v_call: TRBV7-2; cdr3_aa: ASSPTDSNQPQH
j_call: TRBJ2-1; cdr3_length: 16; v_call: TRBV6-7; cdr3_aa: ASSYRPGLAGGPDEQF
j_call: TRBJ1-1; cdr3_length: 13; v_call: TRBV6-5; cdr3_aa: ASSYFGFGGAEAF
j_call: TRBJ1-2; cdr3_length: 11; v_call: TRBV28; cdr3_aa: ASSLGRPYGYT
j_call: TRBJ2-2; cdr3_length: 11; v_call: TRBV24-1; cdr3_aa: ATQPRVTGELF
j_call: TRBJ2-1; cdr3_length: 11; v_call: TRBV4-3; cdr3_aa: ASSQGQGEGTF
j_call: TRBJ1-2; cdr3_length: 10; v_call: TRBV4-1; cdr3_aa: ASSQDSYGYT
j_call: TRBJ2-3; cdr3_length: 13; v_call: TRBV9; cdr3_aa: ASSPHATSTDTQY
j_call: TRBJ2-1; cdr3_length: 10; v_call: TRBV12-3/TRBV12-4; cdr3_aa: ASTQNHNEQF
j_call: TRBJ2-2; cdr3_length: 12; v_call: TRBV7-3; cdr3_aa: ASSPGTTTGELF
j_call: TRBJ1-1; cdr3_length: 11; v_call: TRBV7-3; cdr3_aa: ASSLFENTEAF
j_call: TRBJ2-5; cdr3_length: 10; v_call: TRBV5-1; cdr3_aa: ASSLEGETQY
j_call: TRBJ2-3; cdr3_length: 11; v_call: TRBV27; cdr3_aa: ASSFDLGDTQY
j_call: TRBJ2-3; cdr3_length: 14; v_call: TRBV10-3; cdr3_aa: AISESGRESTDTQY
j_call: TRBJ1-5; cdr3_length: 13; v_call: TRBV5-8; cdr3_aa: ASSWGTVNYQPQH
j_call: TRBJ2-7; cdr3_length: 11; v_call: TRBV7-2; cdr3_aa: ASSLIGVREQY
j_call: TRBJ2-1; cdr3_length: 14; v_call: TRBV6-2/TRBV6-3; cdr3_aa: ASTPDEVGTYNEQF
j_call: TRBJ2-7; cdr3_length: 14; v_call: TRBV19; cdr3_aa: ASRYGAGTGDYEQY
j_call: TRBJ2-7; cdr3_length: 14; v_call: TRBV28; cdr3_aa: ASSLSSGRAPGEQY
j_call: TRBJ2-1; cdr3_length: 13; v_call: TRBV18; cdr3_aa: ASSPGASEYNEQF
j_call: TRBJ2-7; cdr3_length: 13; v_call: TRBV13; cdr3_aa: ASSPFGREGHEQY
j_call: TRBJ1-1; cdr3_length: 12; v_call: TRBV5-1; cdr3_aa: ASSLGTANTEAF
j_call: TRBJ2-1; cdr3_length: 13; v_call: TRBV7-9; cdr3_aa: ASSSLAGDTNEQF
j_call: TRBJ2-5; cdr3_length: 14; v_call: TRBV4-2; cdr3_aa: ASSRRVWGSQETQY
j_call: TRBJ1-4; cdr3_length: 12; v_call: TRBV7-6; cdr3_aa: ASSRGLANEKLF
j_call: TRBJ2-7; cdr3_length: 9; v_call: TRBV11-2; cdr3_aa: ASSSWDEQY
j_call: TRBJ1-2; cdr3_length: 11; v_call: TRBV6-5; cdr3_aa: ASRLTEMTGYT
j_call: TRBJ1-1; cdr3_length: 13; v_call: TRBV21-1; cdr3_aa: ASSIGGEGNTEAF
j_call: TRBJ2-3; cdr3_length: 14; v_call: TRBV19; cdr3_aa: ASSRSGTTGADTQY
j_call: TRBJ2-1; cdr3_length: 16; v_call: TRBV28; cdr3_aa: ASSSLSGAGGLYNEQF
j_call: TRBJ1-1; cdr3_length: 10; v_call: TRBV12-3/TRBV12-4; cdr3_aa: ASSLGNTEAF
j_call: TRBJ2-3; cdr3_length: 15; v_call: TRBV7-6; cdr3_aa: ASSSGTSGFEADTQY
j_call: TRBJ1-1; cdr3_length: 13; v_call: TRBV7-2; cdr3_aa: ASSLVRVSNTEAF
j_call: TRBJ1-2; cdr3_length: 12; v_call: TRBV7-8; cdr3_aa: ASSSDWGDYGYT
j_call: TRBJ2-2; cdr3_length: 11; v_call: TRBV7-2; cdr3_aa: ASSLVGAGELF